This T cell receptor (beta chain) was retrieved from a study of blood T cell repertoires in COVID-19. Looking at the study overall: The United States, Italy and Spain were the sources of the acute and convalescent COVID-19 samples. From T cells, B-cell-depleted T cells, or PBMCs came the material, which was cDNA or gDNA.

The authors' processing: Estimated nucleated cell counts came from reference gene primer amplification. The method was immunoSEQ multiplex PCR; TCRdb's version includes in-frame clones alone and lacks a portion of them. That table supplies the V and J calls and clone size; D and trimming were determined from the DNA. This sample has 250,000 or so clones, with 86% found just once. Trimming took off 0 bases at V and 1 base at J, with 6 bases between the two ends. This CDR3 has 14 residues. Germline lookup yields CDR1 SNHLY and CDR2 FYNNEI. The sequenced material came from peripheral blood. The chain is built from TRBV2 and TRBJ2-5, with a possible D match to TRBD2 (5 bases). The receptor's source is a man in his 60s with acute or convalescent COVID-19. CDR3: CASSEAGSQETQYF. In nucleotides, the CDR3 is TGTGCCAGCAGTGAAGCAGGGAGCCAAGAGACCCAGTACTTC.